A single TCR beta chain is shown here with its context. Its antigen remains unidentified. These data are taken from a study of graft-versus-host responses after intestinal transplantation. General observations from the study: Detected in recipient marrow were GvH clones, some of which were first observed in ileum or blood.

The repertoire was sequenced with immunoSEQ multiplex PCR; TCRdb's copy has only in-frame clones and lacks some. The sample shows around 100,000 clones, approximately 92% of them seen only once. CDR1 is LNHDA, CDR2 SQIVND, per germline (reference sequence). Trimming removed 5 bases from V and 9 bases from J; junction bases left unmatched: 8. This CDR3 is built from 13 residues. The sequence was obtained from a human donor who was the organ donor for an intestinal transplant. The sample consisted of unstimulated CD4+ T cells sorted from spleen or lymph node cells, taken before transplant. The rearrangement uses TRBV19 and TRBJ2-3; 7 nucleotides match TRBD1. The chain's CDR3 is CASSLPDRPTQYF. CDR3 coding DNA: TGTGCCAGTAGTTTACCGGACAGGCCGACGCAGTATTTT.